These T cell receptor beta chains were read from a single sample in a study of T cells after posttransplantation cyclophosphamide. Some clones are missing from TCRdb's copy, which holds only in-frame ones; the method was immunoSEQ multiplex PCR. Altogether about 12,000 clones are present, approximately 80% being singletons, with the ten largest covering 3% to 4%. Sequenced material: PBMCs, taken around 350 days after allogeneic stem cell transplant with calcineurin inhibitor and methotrexate. These receptors were taken from a male patient aged 25-45 years who received an allogeneic stem cell transplant from an unrelated donor, was CMV-positive, and had acute GVHD only. The graft donor may have contributed some T cells. Both conserved end residues are part of each CDR3. D genes are given only for firm matches. Some rows have no size entry. The others give once, few or many, or a class for an expanded clone.

cdr3_nt	cdr3_aa	d_call	clone_size	j_call	v_call
TGCGCCAGCAGCCAATCGACAGGCTCGGATGATCAGCCCCAGCATTTT	CASSQSTGSDDQPQHF	NA	few	TRBJ1-5	TRBV4-3
TGTGCCAGCAGCCAGGGACAGGCGAACTATGGCTACACCTTC	CASSQGQANYGYTF	TRBD1	NA	TRBJ1-2	TRBV9
TGTGCCAGCTCACCGGGACTAGCGGGAGGAACCAATGAGCAGTTCTTC	CASSPGLAGGTNEQFF	TRBD2	NA	TRBJ2-1	TRBV18
TGTGCATGGGGGGGACTAGGGGGAAAAGTGGATGAGCAGTTCTTC	CAWGGLGGKVDEQFF	TRBD2	NA	TRBJ2-1	TRBV30
TGTGCCAGCATTTTTTACAGGGCCGGGGAGCTGTTTTTT	CASIFYRAGELFF	NA	NA	TRBJ2-2	TRBV2
TGTGCCAGCAGCTTGCCACAGGGGGTCACAGATACGCAGTATTTT	CASSLPQGVTDTQYF	TRBD1	NA	TRBJ2-3	TRBV7-9
TGTGCCAGCAGCTTAGGGCCAGGGGGCGGCTACACCTTC	CASSLGPGGGYTF	TRBD1	NA	TRBJ1-2	TRBV7-2
TGTGCCAGCAGCTTGGGACAGTCTTATTCCTACGAGCAGTACTTC	CASSLGQSYSYEQYF	NA	NA	TRBJ2-7	TRBV5-6
TGTGCCAGCAGTTTAGCGGCTAGCGGGAGATCTAGCACAGATACGCAGTATTTT	CASSLAASGRSSTDTQYF	TRBD2	few	TRBJ2-3	TRBV28
TGCGCCAGCAGCCAGGGAGGCCAGGGGGGACTCACCGGGGAGCTGTTTTTT	CASSQGGQGGLTGELFF	NA	few	TRBJ2-2	TRBV4-3
TGTGCCAGCAGCTACATCGCGGCAGGGAAAGAGACCCAGTACTTC	CASSYIAAGKETQYF	NA	NA	TRBJ2-5	TRBV7-9
TGTGCTAGCAGCCGGACGACCTACACGGCGGGAGGAAGAAATGAGCAGTTCTTC	CASSRTTYTAGGRNEQFF	TRBD2	NA	TRBJ2-1	TRBV7-7
TGCGCCAGCAGCCAAGCGGGACAGGTAGACTCACCCCTCCACTTT	CASSQAGQVDSPLHF	TRBD1	NA	TRBJ1-6	TRBV4-1
TGTGCCAGCAGCTCAATAGCGGGAGCTAATGAGCAGTTCTTC	CASSSIAGANEQFF	TRBD2	NA	TRBJ2-1	TRBV7-3
NA	CASSSSSVGTWETQYF	NA	NA	TRBJ2-5	TRBV5-4
TGCGCCAGCAGTTTCGGGGGGATACGTGGCTACACCTTC	CASSFGGIRGYTF	NA	once	TRBJ1-2	TRBV4-1
TGCGCCAGCAGCTTGGGGGACAGGGGGAACACTGAAGCTTTCTTT	CASSLGDRGNTEAFF	TRBD1	NA	TRBJ1-1	TRBV5-1
TGTGCCTGGGATGAGGACAGAACGGACCCAGATACGCAGTATTTT	CAWDEDRTDPDTQYF	NA	NA	TRBJ2-3	TRBV30
TGCGCCAGCACCAATCCTGCGGGGTGGAACACTGAAGCTTTCTTT	CASTNPAGWNTEAFF	NA	NA	TRBJ1-1	TRBV5-1
TGTGCCAGCAGCTCGACCTCGGGGGGCGCGTCTGGGCCCACTGAAGCTTTCTTT	CASSSTSGGASGPTEAFF	NA	few	TRBJ1-1	TRBV7-9
TGTGCCAGCTCACCAAATTGGTCTACTGGAAACACCATATATTTT	CASSPNWSTGNTIYF	NA	NA	TRBJ1-3	TRBV18
TGTGCCAGCAGCGTAGGCAACAGGGATAGCACAGATACGCAGTATTTT	CASSVGNRDSTDTQYF	NA	NA	TRBJ2-3	TRBV9
TGTGCCAGCAGCTTGATAGAATTGAACACTGAAGCTTTCTTT	CASSLIELNTEAFF	NA	NA	TRBJ1-1	TRBV7-8
TGTGCCAGCAGCCCCGGGACAGGGAACAATCAGCCCCAGCATTTT	CASSPGTGNNQPQHF	TRBD1	NA	TRBJ1-5	TRBV13
TGTGCCAGCAGTGGGGGACAGGGGAAAAACACTGAAGCTTTCTTT	CASSGGQGKNTEAFF	TRBD1	NA	TRBJ1-1	TRBV6-1
TGTGCCAGCAGCCTAGCGGGAGGTCAGACCGGGGAGCTGTTTTTT	CASSLAGGQTGELFF	TRBD2	NA	TRBJ2-2	TRBV2
TGCGCCAGCAGCCAAGCCGCAGGGACAAGCACAGATACGCAGTATTTT	CASSQAAGTSTDTQYF	NA	NA	TRBJ2-3	TRBV4-3
TGTGCTAGCAGCTTAGAAGGGGCTAGCGGCCGGTCCGCCATTGGGTACGAGCAGTACTTC	CASSLEGASGRSAIGYEQYF	TRBD2	NA	TRBJ2-7	TRBV7-7
TGTGCCAGCAGCCCTGGGTGGGGACAGGGGGCCTCAGGGGCCAACGTCCTGACTTTC	CASSPGWGQGASGANVLTF	TRBD1	NA	TRBJ2-6	TRBV9
TGTGCCAGCAGTGAGGTGGGACAGGGAAATTCACCCCTCCACTTT	CASSEVGQGNSPLHF	TRBD1	NA	TRBJ1-6	TRBV25-1
TGCGCCAGCAGCCAAGAGGGGCTTGAAGCTTTCTTT	CASSQEGLEAFF	NA	NA	TRBJ1-1	TRBV4-3
TGTGCCAGCAGCCCCGGGGGGGTGGAGACCCAGTACTTC	CASSPGGVETQYF	TRBD2	NA	TRBJ2-5	TRBV7-3
TGTGCCAGCAGTGGCGTGAGCGTTCAGTACTTC	CASSGVSVQYF	NA	NA	TRBJ2-4	TRBV6-1
TGTGCCAGCAGGGCACTAGCGGGAGTCGCAGATACGCAGTATTTT	CASRALAGVADTQYF	TRBD2	NA	TRBJ2-3	TRBV6-4
TGCGCCAGCAGTCAAGTTGAGGGCAAGTCCCAGTACTTC	CASSQVEGKSQYF	NA	NA	TRBJ2-5	TRBV4-1
TGTGCCAGTAGTCCTACAGGGGTAGGCTACACCTTC	CASSPTGVGYTF	TRBD1	NA	TRBJ1-2	TRBV19
TGTGCACATGCGCTGGACTTCGGGGAGCAGTACTTC	CAHALDFGEQYF	NA	few	TRBJ2-7	TRBV6-6
TGTGCCAGCAGTCCCTCACTAGCGGGCACAGATACGCAGTATTTT	CASSPSLAGTDTQYF	TRBD2	NA	TRBJ2-3	TRBV5-4
TGTGCCAGCAGTGATGGGAGGAGAGCGGATCAGCCCCAGCATTTT	CASSDGRRADQPQHF	NA	NA	TRBJ1-5	TRBV2
TGTGCCAGCAGCACTACCGGGACTAGAGGCTCCTACGAGCAGTACTTC	CASSTTGTRGSYEQYF	TRBD2	NA	TRBJ2-7	TRBV7-8
TGTGCCATCAGTGACAGCGGGGGGGCGTCAAATACGCAGTATTTT	CAISDSGGASNTQYF	TRBD2	NA	TRBJ2-3	TRBV10-3
TGTGCCAGTACCAGAGGGATATCATACGAGCAGTACTTC	CASTRGISYEQYF	NA	NA	TRBJ2-7	TRBV7-8
TGTGCCAGCAGCGTAGCCGACAGGGGAAATTCACCCCTCCACTTT	CASSVADRGNSPLHF	TRBD1	NA	TRBJ1-6	TRBV9
TGTGCCAGCAGCCAAGGACAGTGGGCTGGCTACACCTTC	CASSQGQWAGYTF	NA	NA	TRBJ1-2	TRBV5-6
TGTGCCAGTAGTATACCAGGTTGGGGCTACACCTTC	CASSIPGWGYTF	NA	few	TRBJ1-2	TRBV19
TGCGCCAGCACCCCGCTCCCAGCTAACTATGGCTACACCTTC	CASTPLPANYGYTF	NA	NA	TRBJ1-2	TRBV5-1
TGCGCCAGCAGCCCCGGACTAGTAGGGGAGACCCAGTACTTC	CASSPGLVGETQYF	TRBD2	NA	TRBJ2-5	TRBV5-1
TGTGCCAGCAGCCCTCATCCGATAGACAGGGTCCACGAGCAGTACTTC	CASSPHPIDRVHEQYF	TRBD1	NA	TRBJ2-7	TRBV14
TGTGCCTGGTCAGGGCCTGCGAGGCAGTTCTTC	CAWSGPARQFF	NA	once	TRBJ2-1	TRBV30
TGTGCCAGCAGTGAAGCCCCCGGGGGAATCGGGGAGCTGTTTTTT	CASSEAPGGIGELFF	NA	NA	TRBJ2-2	TRBV2
TGTGCCAGCAGCCCGTATGATGGGACAGCTAGCACAGATACGCAGTATTTT	CASSPYDGTASTDTQYF	TRBD1	NA	TRBJ2-3	TRBV2
TGTGCCAGCAGACCCACGGGGGGTAGGCAGCCCCAGCATTTT	CASRPTGGRQPQHF	NA	NA	TRBJ1-5	TRBV6-5
TGTGCCAGCAGAACAAGCAATCAGCCCCAGCATTTT	CASRTSNQPQHF	NA	NA	TRBJ1-5	TRBV28
TGTGCCGGACGGGGTCAGAACTATGGCTACACCTTC	CAGRGQNYGYTF	NA	NA	TRBJ1-2	TRBV2
TGTGCCAGCTCACCAACTCAACAGGGTGGGAGCAATCAGCCCCAGCATTTT	CASSPTQQGGSNQPQHF	NA	NA	TRBJ1-5	TRBV18
TGCGCCAGCAGCCAAGACTGGCAGGGAATAGGGGGCGCTTTCTTT	CASSQDWQGIGGAFF	TRBD1	once	TRBJ1-1	TRBV4-1
TGTGCCAGCAGCTCCTCCTTCCAAGAGACCCAGTACTTC	CASSSSFQETQYF	NA	NA	TRBJ2-5	TRBV7-3
TGTGCCAGCAGATCAGACAGGGGAGGATATCAGCCCCAGCATTTT	CASRSDRGGYQPQHF	TRBD1	once	TRBJ1-5	TRBV27
TGTGCCAGCGTTTGGTCTCGGGATCAGCCCCAGCATTTT	CASVWSRDQPQHF	NA	NA	TRBJ1-5	TRBV2